Below are 11 T cell receptor beta chains sequenced from a single sample in a study of shared clonotypes between healthy human individuals. Only in-frame clones appear in the TCRdb table, and some are missing; sequencing was by immunoSEQ multiplex PCR. The sample has about 2.3 million clones, just over 90% seen once. The sequenced sample was naive CD4+ T cells from PBMCs. Stated subset: CD45RA+ positively selected. All receptors come from a man between 18 and 29 years old in good health. Some clones in this sample may be carry-over from other donors' samples.

For this clone: This sample also contains other DNA sequences that code for the same CDR3. The V call is TRBV7-9, the J call TRBJ1-5, with D possibly being TRBD1 (6 bases). Germline V lookup: CDR1 SEHNR, CDR2 FQNEAQ (reference sequence). The V gene lost 6 bases and the J gene lost 5 bases, with 11 bases spanning the gap. CDR3 size: 13 residues. Here the CDR3 reads CASSLEGDQPQHF. CDR3 in DNA: TGTGCCAGCAGTTTGGAGGGGGATCAGCCCCAGCATTTT. The full variable domain, its missing parts supplied by reference TRBV7-9 and TRBJ1-5, is DTGVSQNPRHKITKRGQNVTFRCDPISEHNRLYWYRQTLGQGPEFLTYFQNEAQLEKSRLLSDRFSAERPKGSFSTLEIQRTEQGDSAMYLCASSLEGDQPQHFGDGTRLSIL.

The V gene is TRBV2, the J gene TRBJ1-2; no reliable D call. Trimming removed 7 bases at V and 4 bases at J, with 16 bases between. CDR3 length: 14 amino acids. Germline CDR1 SNHLY, CDR2 FYNNEI. CDR3 loop: CASIQEGSFYGYTF. The CDR3 bases are TGTGCCAGCATCCAGGAGGGTTCTTTCTATGGCTACACCTTC.

The V call is TRBV30, the J call TRBJ2-7; 11 bases agree with TRBD2. Germline loops: CDR1 GTSNPN, CDR2 SVGIG (reference sequence). The CDR3 loop spans 15 amino acids. V shed 2 bases and J 4 bases; nucleotides not matched to a gene: 7. The CDR3 nucleotides are TGTGCCTGGAGTCGCGGGACTAGCGGTCTGTACGAGCAGTACTTC. Protein product: CAWSRGTSGLYEQYF. Full variable domain (missing parts from reference TRBV30 and TRBJ2-7): SQTIHQWPATLVQPVGSPLSLECTVEGTSNPNLYWYRQAAGRGLQLLFYSVGIGQISSEVPQNLSASRPQDRQFILSSKKLLLSDSGFYLCAWSRGTSGLYEQYFGPGTRLTVT.

The gene calls are TRBV6-6 and TRBJ1-2, with a tentative D call TRBD1 (6 bases). Trimming removed 8 bases from V and 0 bases from J, with 16 bases in between. Germline V CDR1 and CDR2: MNHNY, SVGAGI (reference sequence). The CDR3 is made up of 15 amino acids. DNA for the CDR3: TGTGCCAGCCATCCGAGGGGGGGAGCTAACTATGGCTACACCTTC. Translation gives CASHPRGGANYGYTF.

The V gene is TRBV5-4, the J gene TRBJ2-7; perhaps TRBD2 as D (6 bases). CDR3 length: 16 amino acids. V was cut by 4 bases and J by 0 bases, with 17 bases left in between. Germline CDR1 SGHNT, CDR2 YYREEE (reference sequence). CDR3 in DNA: TGTGCCAGCAGCCAAAATCCGGGACTTGGCTCCTACGAGCAGTACTTC. Protein product: CASSQNPGLGSYEQYF.

J is TRBJ2-2 and V is TRBV5-5; 10 nucleotides agree with TRBD1. V shed 0 bases and J 6 bases; nucleotides not matched to a gene: 5. This CDR3 is 16 amino acids long. Germline V gene lookup returns CDR1 SGHKS and CDR2 YYEKEE (reference sequence). The CDR3 region has the DNA TGTGCCAGCAGCTTGGATGGGACAGGGGTTTCCGGGGAGCTGTTTTTT. Its protein is CASSLDGTGVSGELFF.

This sequence joins TRBV30 and TRBJ1-1; D is undetermined. This CDR3 is 13 amino acids long. V lost 2 bases to trimming and J lost 1 base, with 8 bases between them. Per the germline V gene, CDR1 is GTSNPN and CDR2 is SVGIG (reference sequence). This chain's CDR3 is CAWSTTTNTEAFF. CDR3 nucleotides: TGTGCCTGGAGTACCACAACGAACACTGAAGCTTTCTTT.

Only one count was recorded for this clone. This chain joins TRBV28 and TRBJ1-2; no clear D. Trimming cost V 7 bases and J 8 bases, with 20 bases left between them. The CDR3 contains 14 residues. Germline CDR1 MDHEN, CDR2 SYDVKM. CDR3 protein: CASTPWARSGGYTF. The CDR3 nucleotides are TGTGCCAGCACCCCCTGGGCCCGAAGCGGAGGCTACACCTTC.

The chain employs TRBV7-3 and TRBJ1-2; 8 bases are shared with TRBD1. The germline V gene has CDR1 SGHTA and CDR2 FQGTGA. V was clipped by 5 bases and J by 5 bases; unmatched bases: 4. The CDR3 is 13 amino acids. The CDR3 is CASSTDRGYGYTF. DNA for the CDR3: TGTGCCAGCAGCACCGACAGGGGATATGGCTACACCTTC. The complete variable domain, with remaining parts taken from reference TRBV7-3 and TRBJ1-2, reads GAGVSQTPSNKVTEKGKYVELRCDPISGHTALYWYRQSLGQGPEFLIYFQGTGAADDSGLPNDRFFAVRPEGSVSTLKIQRTERGDSAVYLCASSTDRGYGYTFGSGTRLTVV.

V and J are TRBV4-2 and TRBJ2-1, with 10 bases aligning to TRBD2. This CDR3 has 16 amino acids. V lost 5 bases and J lost 4; bases outside the gene matches: 8. The V gene's germline CDR1 is LGHNA and CDR2 YNFKEQ. The CDR3 protein is CASSTTTSGSYNEQFF. The CDR3 nucleotides are TGTGCCAGCAGCACAACGACTAGCGGGTCGTACAATGAGCAGTTCTTC.

This rearrangement joins TRBV5-1 to TRBJ2-1, with 14 positions matching TRBD2. The germline V gene has CDR1 SGHRS and CDR2 YFSETQ. This CDR3 has 16 amino acids. Unmatched junction bases numbered 7, after V lost 4 bases and J lost 7 bases. The CDR3 region is CASSQGLAGVRNEQFF. CDR3 in DNA: TGCGCCAGCAGCCAGGGACTAGCGGGAGTACGGAATGAGCAGTTCTTC.